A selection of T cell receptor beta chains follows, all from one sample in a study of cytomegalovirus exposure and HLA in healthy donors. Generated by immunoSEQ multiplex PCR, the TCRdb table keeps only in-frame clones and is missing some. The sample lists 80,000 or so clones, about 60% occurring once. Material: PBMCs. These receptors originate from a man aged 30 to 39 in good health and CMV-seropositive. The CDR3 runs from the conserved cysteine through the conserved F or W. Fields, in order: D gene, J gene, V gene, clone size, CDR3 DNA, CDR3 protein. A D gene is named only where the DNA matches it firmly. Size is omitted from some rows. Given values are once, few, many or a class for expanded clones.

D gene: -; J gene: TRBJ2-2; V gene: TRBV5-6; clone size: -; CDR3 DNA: TGTGCCAGCAGCTTGGAGGGTAGCGAGAGTACCGGGGAGCTGTTTTTT; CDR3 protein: CASSLEGSESTGELFF
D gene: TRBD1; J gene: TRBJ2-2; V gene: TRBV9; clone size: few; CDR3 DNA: TGTGCCAGCAGCGCACAGGGGGCCGGGGAGCTGTTTTTT; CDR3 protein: CASSAQGAGELFF
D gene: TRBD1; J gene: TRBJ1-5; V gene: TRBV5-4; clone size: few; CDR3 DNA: TGTGCCAGCAGCTTGGGGACAGGGGATCAGCCCCAGCATTTT; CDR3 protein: CASSLGTGDQPQHF
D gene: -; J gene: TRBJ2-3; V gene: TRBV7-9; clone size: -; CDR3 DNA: TGTGCCAGCAGCTTACTAGGAGGCACAGATACGCAGTATTTT; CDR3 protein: CASSLLGGTDTQYF
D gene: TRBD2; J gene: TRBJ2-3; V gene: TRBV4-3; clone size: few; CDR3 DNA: TGCGCCAGCAGCCAAGAAGCGGGAGGGCCTCTTGCAGATACGCAGTATTTT; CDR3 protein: CASSQEAGGPLADTQYF
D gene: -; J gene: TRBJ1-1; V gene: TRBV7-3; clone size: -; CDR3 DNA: TGTGCCAGCAGTCTACAGGTGGGCACTGAAGCTTTCTTT; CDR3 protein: CASSLQVGTEAFF
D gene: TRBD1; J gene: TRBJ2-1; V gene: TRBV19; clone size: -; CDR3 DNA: TGTGCCAGTAGAACAACGTGGACAGGGAGAGAGCAGTTCTTC; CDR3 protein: CASRTTWTGREQFF
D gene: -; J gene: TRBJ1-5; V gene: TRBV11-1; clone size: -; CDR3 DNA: TGTGCCAGCAGCAAGGCAGGGAACAGTCAGCCCCAGCATTTT; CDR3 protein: CASSKAGNSQPQHF
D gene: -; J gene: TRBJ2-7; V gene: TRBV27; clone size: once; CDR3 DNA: TGTGCCAGCAGCCAACTTGCCCCCAGGGGAAACGAGCAGTACTTC; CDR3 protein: CASSQLAPRGNEQYF
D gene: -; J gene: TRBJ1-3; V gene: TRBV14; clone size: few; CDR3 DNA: TGTGCCAGCAGCCAAGTTTACGGTCTAGATGGAAACACCATATATTTT; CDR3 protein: CASSQVYGLDGNTIYF
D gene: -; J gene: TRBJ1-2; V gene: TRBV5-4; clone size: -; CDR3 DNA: TGTGCCAGCAGCTCCTCAGGGACTTATGGCTACACCTTC; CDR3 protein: CASSSSGTYGYTF
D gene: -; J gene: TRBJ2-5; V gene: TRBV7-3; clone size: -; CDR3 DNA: TGTGCCACCAAAATTACAGGGAAGACCCAGTACTTC; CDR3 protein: CATKITGKTQYF
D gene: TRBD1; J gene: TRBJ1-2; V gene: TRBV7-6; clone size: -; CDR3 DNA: TGTGCCAGCAGCTTATCAACAGGGGTCGATGGCTACACCTTC; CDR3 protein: CASSLSTGVDGYTF
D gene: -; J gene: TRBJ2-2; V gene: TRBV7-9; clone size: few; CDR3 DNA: TGTGCCAGCAGCCCCGGGGGGGAGCTGTTTTTT; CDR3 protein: CASSPGGELFF
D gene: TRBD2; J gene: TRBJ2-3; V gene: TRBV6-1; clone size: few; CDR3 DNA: TGTGCCAGCAGGCCCACTAGCGGGGGGGCAGATACGCAGTATTTT; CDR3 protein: CASRPTSGGADTQYF
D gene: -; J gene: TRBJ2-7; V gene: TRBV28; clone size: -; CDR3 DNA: TGTGCCAGCAACCTTGACGGGAGCTCCTACGAGCAGTACTTC; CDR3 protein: CASNLDGSSYEQYF
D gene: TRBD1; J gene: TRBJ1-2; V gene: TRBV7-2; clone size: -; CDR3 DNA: TGTGCCAGCAGCTTAGCGGGACAGGGCGTTCAGAACTATGGCTACACCTTC; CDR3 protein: CASSLAGQGVQNYGYTF
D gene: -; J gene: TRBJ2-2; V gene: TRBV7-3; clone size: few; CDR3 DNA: TGTGCCAGCAGCCCGGCCGGAGAGGCCGGGGAGCTGTTTTTT; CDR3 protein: CASSPAGEAGELFF
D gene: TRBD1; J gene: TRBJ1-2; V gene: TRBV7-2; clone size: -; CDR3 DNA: TGTGCCATCATCCGCTTAGGGGGCGACTATGGCTACACCTTC; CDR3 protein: CAIIRLGGDYGYTF
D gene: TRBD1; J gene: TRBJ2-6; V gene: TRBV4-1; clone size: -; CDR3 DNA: TGCGCCAGCAGCCAAGTTTTGTGGTGGGACAGGGAAACTGGGGCCAACGTCCTGACTTTC; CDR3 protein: CASSQVLWWDRETGANVLTF
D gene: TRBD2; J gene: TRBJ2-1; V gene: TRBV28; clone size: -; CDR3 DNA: TGTGCCAGCAGTTTAGCGGGAGGGCCGCTTAATGAGCAGTTCTTC; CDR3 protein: CASSLAGGPLNEQFF
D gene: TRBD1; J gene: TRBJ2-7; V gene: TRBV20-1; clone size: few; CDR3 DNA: TGCAGTACGGGACAGGACTACGAGCAGTACTTC; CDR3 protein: CSTGQDYEQYF
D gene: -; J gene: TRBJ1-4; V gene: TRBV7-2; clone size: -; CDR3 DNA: TGTGCCAGCAGCTTAGATCCCGAGTTGAGACTGTTTTTT; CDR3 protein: CASSLDPELRLFF
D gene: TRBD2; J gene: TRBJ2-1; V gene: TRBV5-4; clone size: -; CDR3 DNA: TGTGCCAGCAGCTTGTTGGGACTAGCGGGTTACAATGAGCAGTTCTTC; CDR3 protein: CASSLLGLAGYNEQFF
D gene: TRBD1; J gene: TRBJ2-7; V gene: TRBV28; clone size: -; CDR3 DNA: TGTGCCAGCAGTTTATCCGGGACAGGGTTTTTCTCCGAGCAGTACTTC; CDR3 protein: CASSLSGTGFFSEQYF
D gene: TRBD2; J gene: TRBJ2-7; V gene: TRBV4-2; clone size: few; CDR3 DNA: TGTGCCAGCAGCAATTCAGCGGGGGGGCCGCTAGAGCAGTACTTC; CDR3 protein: CASSNSAGGPLEQYF
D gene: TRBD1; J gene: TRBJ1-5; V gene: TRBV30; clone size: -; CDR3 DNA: TGTGCCTGGAGTGTAAGTGGTGGGACAGGGGGCAATCAGCCCCAGCATTTT; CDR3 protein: CAWSVSGGTGGNQPQHF
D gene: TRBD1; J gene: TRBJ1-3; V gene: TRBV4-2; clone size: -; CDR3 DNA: TGTGCCAGCAGCCAAGTATGGGGACAGGGGGTTGACACCATATATTTT; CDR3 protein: CASSQVWGQGVDTIYF
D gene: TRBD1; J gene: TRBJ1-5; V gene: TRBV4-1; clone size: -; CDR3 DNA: TGCGCCAGCAGCCAGCTACCGGGACAGGCCTCGGAACAGCCCCAGCATTTT; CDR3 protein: CASSQLPGQASEQPQHF
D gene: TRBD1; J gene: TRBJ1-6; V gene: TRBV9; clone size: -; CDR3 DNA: TGTGCCAGCAGCGGTGACAGGGGGGATAATTCACCCCTCCACTTT; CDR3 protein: CASSGDRGDNSPLHF
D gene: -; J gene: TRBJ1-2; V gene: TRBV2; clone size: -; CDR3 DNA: TGTGCCAGCAGTGAAAGCAATACAGCCATCTATGGCTACACCTTC; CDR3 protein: CASSESNTAIYGYTF
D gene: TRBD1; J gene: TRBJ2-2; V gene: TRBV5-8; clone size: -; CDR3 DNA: TGTGCCAGCAGCTTGGGGACAGGGGTGACCGGGGAGCTGTTTTTT; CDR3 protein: CASSLGTGVTGELFF
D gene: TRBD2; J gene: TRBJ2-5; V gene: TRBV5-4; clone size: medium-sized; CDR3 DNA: TGTGCCAGCAGCTTGGGCTCCGGGGGGAAAGAGACCCAGTACTTC; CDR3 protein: CASSLGSGGKETQYF
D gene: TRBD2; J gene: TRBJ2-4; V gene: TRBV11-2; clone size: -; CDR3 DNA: TGTGCCAGCAGCTTAGTCCTTCCGGGGAGGGTAGCCAAAAACATTCAGTACTTC; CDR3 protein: CASSLVLPGRVAKNIQYF
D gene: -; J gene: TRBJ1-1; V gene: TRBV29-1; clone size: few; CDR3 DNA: TGCAGCGTTGAAGAACCAAGGACTAAAGCTTTCTTT; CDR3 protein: CSVEEPRTKAFF
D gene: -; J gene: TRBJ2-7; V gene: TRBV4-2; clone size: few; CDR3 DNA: TGTGCCAGCAGCCAAGCGCAGACAGGCGCCTACGAGCAGTACTTC; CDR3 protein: CASSQAQTGAYEQYF
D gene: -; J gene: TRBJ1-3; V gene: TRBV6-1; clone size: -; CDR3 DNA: TGTGCCAGCAGCCAAACAGATACTGGAAACACCATATATTTT; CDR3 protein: CASSQTDTGNTIYF
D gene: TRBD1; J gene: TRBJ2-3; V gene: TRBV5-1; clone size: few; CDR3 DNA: TGCGCCAGCCAAATACAGGGGATGAACACAGATACGCAGTATTTT; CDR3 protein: CASQIQGMNTDTQYF
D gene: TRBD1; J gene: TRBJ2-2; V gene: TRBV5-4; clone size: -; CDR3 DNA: TGTGCCAGCAGCTTTCGAACTACCAACAGGGGGGCGTTTTCCGGGGAGCTGTTTTTT; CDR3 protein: CASSFRTTNRGAFSGELFF
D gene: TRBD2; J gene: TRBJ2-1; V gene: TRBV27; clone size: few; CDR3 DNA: TGTGCCAGCAGTCTCCCGGGACTAGCGGGGGGGCCGAGGATTGAGCAGTTCTTC; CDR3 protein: CASSLPGLAGGPRIEQFF
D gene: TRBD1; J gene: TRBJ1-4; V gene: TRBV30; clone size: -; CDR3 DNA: TGTGCCTGGAGTGGGGCGGGACAGGGTAATGAAAAACTGTTTTTT; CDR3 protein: CAWSGAGQGNEKLFF
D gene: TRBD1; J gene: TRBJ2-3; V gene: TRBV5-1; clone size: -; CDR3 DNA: TGCGCCAGCAGCTTGGAGGGGACAGGGGGCGCAGATACGCAGTATTTT; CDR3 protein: CASSLEGTGGADTQYF
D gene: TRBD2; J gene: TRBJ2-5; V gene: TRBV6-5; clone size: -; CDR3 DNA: TGTGCCAGCAGTTACGATTTTAGGCTAGCGGTAGAGACCCAGTACTTC; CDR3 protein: CASSYDFRLAVETQYF
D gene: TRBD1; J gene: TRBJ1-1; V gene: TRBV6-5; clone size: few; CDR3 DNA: TGTGCCAGCCGACAGGGCGGTTCAGGTGAAGCTTTCTTT; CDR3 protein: CASRQGGSGEAFF
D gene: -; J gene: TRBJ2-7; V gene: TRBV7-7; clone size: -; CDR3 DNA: TGTGCCAGCAGCTTAGCCCAGGGTTACGAGCAGTACTTC; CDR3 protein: CASSLAQGYEQYF
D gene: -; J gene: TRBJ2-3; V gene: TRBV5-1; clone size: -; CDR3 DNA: TGCGCCAGCAGCCCCCGAACTTCCTCATCAGGTTATACGCAGTATTTT; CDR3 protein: CASSPRTSSSGYTQYF
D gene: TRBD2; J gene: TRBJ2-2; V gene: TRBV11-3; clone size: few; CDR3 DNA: TGTGCCAGCAGCTTAGGTGGACTAGCCACCGGGGAGCTGTTTTTT; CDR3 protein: CASSLGGLATGELFF
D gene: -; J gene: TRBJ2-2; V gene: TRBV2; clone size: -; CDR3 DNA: TGTGCCAGCAGTGAAGTGAGGTTAGCCGGGGAGCTGTTTTTT; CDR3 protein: CASSEVRLAGELFF
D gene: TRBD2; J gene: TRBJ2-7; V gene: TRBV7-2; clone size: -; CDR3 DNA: TGTGCCAGCAGCTCCGCGGCCGGGGGGGGAACCTACGAGCAGTACTTC; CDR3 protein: CASSSAAGGGTYEQYF
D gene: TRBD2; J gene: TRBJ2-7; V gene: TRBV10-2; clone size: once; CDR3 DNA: TGCGCCAGCAGTTTGGCGGGAGCCTACGAGCAGTACTTC; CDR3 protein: CASSLAGAYEQYF
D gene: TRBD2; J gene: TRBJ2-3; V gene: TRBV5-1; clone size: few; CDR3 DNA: TGCGCCAGCAAAACTAGCGGGAGGTGGGAAGATACGCAGTATTTT; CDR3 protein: CASKTSGRWEDTQYF
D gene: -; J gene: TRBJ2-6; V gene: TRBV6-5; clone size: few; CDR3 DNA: TGTGCCAGCAGCCTAACTACAGGGGCCAACGTCCTGACTTTC; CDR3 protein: CASSLTTGANVLTF
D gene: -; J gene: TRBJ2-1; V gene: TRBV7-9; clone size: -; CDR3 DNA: TGTGCCAGCAGCCTCACCGGGGGGCGAGGGAATGAGCAGTTCTTC; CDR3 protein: CASSLTGGRGNEQFF